Listed below are T cell receptor beta chains from one sample, sequenced in a study of tumor-infiltrating lymphocytes in primary liver carcinoma. TCRdb analysed the multiplex PCR reads with MiXCR anew, one entry per CDR3 protein. The sample has around 190,000 distinct CDR3 sequences, approximately 86% seen once. The sample comprised tumor tissue from primary liver carcinoma. The source of these receptors is a middle-aged man with primary liver carcinoma and hepatitis B virus infection. CDR3s include the opening cysteine and the closing phenylalanine or tryptophan. Fields, in order: V gene, CDR3 length, J gene, D gene, clone size, CDR3 DNA, CDR3 protein. D genes are given only for firm matches. Only some rows state a clone size, as once, few, many or a class for expanded clones.

TRBV11-2	20	TRBJ2-7	TRBD2	.	TGTGCCAGCAGCTTGAGGGAGGGGAGGACTAGTGGGCTCAGCCCCTACGAGCGGTACTTC	CASSLREGRTSGLSPYERYF
TRBV11-1	16	TRBJ2-4	TRBD2	.	TGTGGCAGCTTTCCCGGGACTAGCGGGACCAAGAACATTCAGTACTTC	CGSFPGTSGTKNIQYF
TRBV11-2	15	TRBJ2-7	.	.	TGTGCCATCAGGTTACAATGGACAAGGGAAAACGAGCAGTACTTC	CAIRLQWTRENEQYF
TRBV11-1	19	TRBJ2-3	.	.	TGTGCCAGTAGCTCTAGGGGAAGTTCTGTTGGAGCCCGCACAGATACGCAGTATTTT	CASSSRGSSVGARTDTQYF
TRBV30	16	TRBJ1-5	TRBD1	many	TGTGCCTGGAGTCCCCGACAGGGGGTGAGCAATCAGCCCCAGCATTTT	CAWSPRQGVSNQPQHF
TRBV29-1	15	TRBJ1-2	.	.	TGCAGCGTTGGGCAGGGTTGGGGCGTGGGCTATGCCTACACCTTC	CSVGQGWGVGYAYTF
TRBV6-5	15	TRBJ1-1	.	.	TGTGCCAGCAGTTACTCGCCAGCAGGGAAGACTGAAGCTTTCTTT	CASSYSPAGKTEAFF
TRBV5-4	16	TRBJ2-3	.	many	TGTGCCAGCAGCTTTGGGCTAGCGAGTAGCACAGATACGCAGTATTTT	CASSFGLASSTDTQYF
TRBV6-1	14	TRBJ2-3	.	.	TGTGCCAGCAGTTTACCCCTAGGGACAGATACGCAGTATTTT	CASSLPLGTDTQYF
TRBV28	14	TRBJ1-4	.	.	TGTGCCAACAGTCCAGGGTCAACTAATGAAAAACTGCTTTTT	CANSPGSTNEKLLF
TRBV29-1	15	TRBJ2-1	TRBD1	.	TGCAGCCCAAGGACCGAGACAGGGGGTGGCTATAAGCAGCTCTTC	CSPRTETGGGYKQLF
TRBV5-4	14	TRBJ2-1	.	.	TGTGTCAGCAGTTCCTCTGGGACCTACAATGAGCAGTTCTTC	CVSSSSGTYNEQFF
TRBV11-1	19	TRBJ2-3	.	once	TGTGCCAGCAACTCTAGGGGAAGCTCTGTTGGAGCCCTCACAGATACGCAGTATTTT	CASNSRGSSVGALTDTQYF
TRBV29-1	15	TRBJ2-3	.	.	TGCAGTGTTGATGGGGCCCCGGGAATCACAGATACGCAGTATTTT	CSVDGAPGITDTQYF
TRBV29-1	14	TRBJ2-1	.	.	TGCAGCGTCCAAGAGGGAAACTCCTACAATGATCAGTTCTTC	CSVQEGNSYNDQFF
TRBV12-3/TRBV12-4	14	TRBJ2-5	.	.	TGTGCCAGCGGTTATTCAGGGAATGAGGAGACCCAGTACTTC	CASGYSGNEETQYF
TRBV5-4	16	TRBJ2-1	TRBD1	.	TGTGCCAGCAGCCCAGGTGGACAGGGTAGGTCTAGTGAGCAGTTCTTC	CASSPGGQGRSSEQFF
TRBV4-2	15	TRBJ2-3	.	once	TGTGCCAGCAGCCCCGGACAACCACGCACAGATACGCAGTATTTT	CASSPGQPRTDTQYF
TRBV11-1	14	TRBJ2-3	.	.	TGTGCCAGCGGCTTAAACAGGCAAGGGGATACGCAGTATTTT	CASGLNRQGDTQYF
TRBV29-1	16	TRBJ2-7	.	few	TGCAGTGTCATGACATCTGGGACCGGCACTCCCTACGAGCAATACTTC	CSVMTSGTGTPYEQYF
TRBV5-5	17	TRBJ2-3	TRBD2	.	TGTGTCAGCAGCCCGACCTGGACTAGCGGGAGTGGAGATACGCAGTATTTT	CVSSPTWTSGSGDTQYF
TRBV6-1	15	TRBJ2-1	.	.	TGTGCCGACGGATCCGGGACCACATCTAGCGATGAGCAGTTCTTC	CADGSGTTSSDEQFF
TRBV9	17	TRBJ1-1	.	once	TGTGTCAGCAGCCCAGGCAGGGGAAGGGGTGTGGACACTGAAGCTTTCTTT	CVSSPGRGRGVDTEAFF
TRBV5-4	15	TRBJ1-5	TRBD1	.	TGTACCAGCAGCTTTGGGACAGCGGGCAATCAGCCCCAGCATTTT	CTSSFGTAGNQPQHF
TRBV29-1	12	TRBJ2-7	TRBD1	.	TGCAGTGTTGGGACAGGAGTCGGCGAGCATTACTTC	CSVGTGVGEHYF
TRBV6-1	17	TRBJ2-1	.	.	TGTGCCAGCATTCTAACGAGAGGTGGGTCTAGAGACAATGAACAGTTCTTC	CASILTRGGSRDNEQFF
TRBV11-2	13	TRBJ1-5	.	.	TGTACCAGCAGCTTAAGGGGCGATTGGCCCCAGCATTTT	CTSSLRGDWPQHF
TRBV5-5	15	TRBJ2-7	.	.	TGTGTCAGCAGTCCAGCGGCAGTTCCCCTCTCCGAGCAGTACTTC	CVSSPAAVPLSEQYF
TRBV10-3	14	TRBJ2-5	.	.	TGTGCCATCAGTGAGGACTACCGCCAAGAGACCCAGTATTTC	CAISEDYRQETQYF
TRBV6-6	15	TRBJ2-7	.	.	TGTGCCAGCAGTTACCTCGAAGGGGGAGTAGACGAGCAGTACTTC	CASSYLEGGVDEQYF
TRBV29-1	13	TRBJ2-4	.	.	TGCAGCGTTGAGTACGGTAGCGCAGACATTCAGTACTTC	CSVEYGSADIQYF
TRBV4-2	13	TRBJ2-7	.	.	TGTGCCATCAGCCATGGAAATTCCTACGAGCAGTACTTC	CAISHGNSYEQYF
TRBV29-1	14	TRBJ2-3	.	.	TGCAGCGTCGCGGCCCAGGGCCTCACAGATACGCAGTATTTT	CSVAAQGLTDTQYF
TRBV14	15	TRBJ2-7	TRBD1	.	TGTGCCAGCAGCCGACCGGGACAGGGCTCATACAAGCAATACTTC	CASSRPGQGSYKQYF
TRBV6-1	17	TRBJ2-5	.	.	TGTGCCAGTAGTGAAGCGCAAGGTAGCTTCTCGTACAATGAGCAGTACTTC	CASSEAQGSFSYNEQYF
TRBV6-2/TRBV6-3	17	TRBJ2-3	TRBD2	.	TGTGCCAGCAATTCTAGCGGGAACCGTGCTAGTACAGATACGCAGTATTTT	CASNSSGNRASTDTQYF
TRBV6-2/TRBV6-3	19	TRBJ2-3	TRBD2	.	TGTGCCAGTAGTTCGAGACTAGCGGGGACAAGTGTTAGCACAGATACGCAGTATTTT	CASSSRLAGTSVSTDTQYF
TRBV28	13	TRBJ1-2	.	many	TGTGCCAGCAGCGACGGATCTACTCGAGGCTACACCTTC	CASSDGSTRGYTF
TRBV6-1	15	TRBJ2-7	TRBD1	.	TGTGCCAGCGCTCCGGTGACAGGGACCCCGAACGAGCAGTACTTC	CASAPVTGTPNEQYF
TRBV4-3	17	TRBJ1-2	TRBD1	.	TGCACCAGCAGCCAGGACTATCGACAGGGGCGGATCTATGGCTACACCTTC	CTSSQDYRQGRIYGYTF
TRBV6-2/TRBV6-3	15	TRBJ2-5	.	.	TGTGCCAGCAGTTTCACATGGGAGTACCAAGAGACCCAGTACTTC	CASSFTWEYQETQYF
TRBV6-6	17	TRBJ2-4	.	.	TGTATCAGCAGTTTCTCGACGTCAGGGATCGCCAAAAACATTCAGTACTTC	CISSFSTSGIAKNIQYF
TRBV29-1	14	TRBJ2-3	.	.	TGCAGCGTTGCTGGTGGAGATAGCACAGATATGCAGTATTTT	CSVAGGDSTDMQYF
TRBV5-4	16	TRBJ2-2	TRBD2	.	TGTGCGAGCATCCCTGGTGCGGGAGGGCTCGCCGGGGAGCTGTTTTTT	CASIPGAGGLAGELFF
TRBV4-3	15	TRBJ2-3	TRBD2	.	TGCGCCAGCAGCCAAGAACTGGGAGCGGGGGATACGCAGTATTTT	CASSQELGAGDTQYF
TRBV29-1	14	TRBJ2-2	.	.	TGCAGCGCGCTAGAGGGGACGAACACCGGGGAGCTGTTTTTT	CSALEGTNTGELFF
TRBV12-3/TRBV12-4	15	TRBJ2-3	.	.	TGTGCCAGCATTTCCGACTGGACTGTTGGGGATACGCGGTATTTT	CASISDWTVGDTRYF
TRBV29-1	13	TRBJ2-3	.	.	TGCAGCGTTTTCGGACAGATGAATCAGCCCCAGTATTTT	CSVFGQMNQPQYF
TRBV5-4	13	TRBJ2-2	.	.	TGTGACAGCAGCTCCGAAGGGTACAGCGAACTGTTTTTT	CDSSSEGYSELFF
TRBV4-3	16	TRBJ2-7	.	once	TGCGCCAGCAGCCAAGATATAGCGGTGAGCTACTACGAGCAGTACTTC	CASSQDIAVSYYEQYF
TRBV28	16	TRBJ2-7	.	.	TGTGCCAGCAGTCCCCCGCCGGGACTGATTCTTTACGAGCAGTACTTC	CASSPPPGLILYEQYF
TRBV5-1	11	TRBJ2-5	.	.	TGCGCCAGCTGCTTCGACAAGACCCAGAAGTTC	CASCFDKTQKF
TRBV4-3	15	TRBJ2-5	.	.	TGCGCCAGCAGCCAAGCAGTCCGTTTGGCTGAGACCCAGCACTTC	CASSQAVRLAETQHF
TRBV4-3	14	TRBJ2-1	.	.	TGCGCCAGCAGCCAGGCCAGGACCTACAATGAGCAGTTCTTC	CASSQARTYNEQFF
TRBV6-5	16	TRBJ2-6	TRBD2	.	TGTGCGAGCAGTAATTCGGGAGGTCCTGGGGCCAACGTCCTGACTTTC	CASSNSGGPGANVLTF
TRBV6-5	13	TRBJ2-7	.	.	TGTGCCAGCTTAAGACTAGGCTCATACGAGCTGTACTTC	CASLRLGSYELYF
TRBV14	16	TRBJ2-2	TRBD2	many	TGTGCCAGCAGCCAGACTAGCGGGATAAACACCGGGGAGCTGTTTTTT	CASSQTSGINTGELFF
TRBV6-5	13	TRBJ1-1	.	.	TGTGCCAGTAGTTCCTCAATAAACACTGGAGCTTTCTTT	CASSSSINTGAFF
TRBV11-2	18	TRBJ2-2	TRBD2	few	TGTGCCAGCAGCTGGGACGCCCCGGGACTAGTGGACACCGGGGAGCTGTTTTTT	CASSWDAPGLVDTGELFF